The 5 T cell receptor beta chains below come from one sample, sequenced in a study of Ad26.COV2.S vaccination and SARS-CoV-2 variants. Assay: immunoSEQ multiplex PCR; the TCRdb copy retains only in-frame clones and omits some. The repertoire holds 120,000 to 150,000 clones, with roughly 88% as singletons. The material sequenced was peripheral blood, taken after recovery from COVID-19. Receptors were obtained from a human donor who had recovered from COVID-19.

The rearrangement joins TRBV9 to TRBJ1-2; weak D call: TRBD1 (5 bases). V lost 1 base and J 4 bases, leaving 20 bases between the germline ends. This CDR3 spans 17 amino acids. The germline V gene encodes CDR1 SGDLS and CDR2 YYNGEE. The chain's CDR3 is CASSVSPLGPRAYGYTF. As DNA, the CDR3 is TGTGCCAGCAGCGTATCACCCCTGGGGCCCCGGGCCTATGGCTACACCTTC.

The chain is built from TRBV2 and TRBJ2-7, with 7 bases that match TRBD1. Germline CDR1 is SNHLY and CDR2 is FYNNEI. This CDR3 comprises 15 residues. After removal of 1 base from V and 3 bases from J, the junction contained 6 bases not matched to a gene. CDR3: CASSEVGQSFYEQYF. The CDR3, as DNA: TGTGCCAGCAGTGAAGTGGGACAGTCCTTCTACGAGCAGTACTTC.

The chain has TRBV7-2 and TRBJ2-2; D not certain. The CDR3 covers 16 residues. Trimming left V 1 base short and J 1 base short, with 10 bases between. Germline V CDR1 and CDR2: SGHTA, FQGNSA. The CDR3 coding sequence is TGTGCCAGCAGCTTAGTCGGCACAGAGAACACCGGGGAGCTGTTTTTT. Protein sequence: CASSLVGTENTGELFF.

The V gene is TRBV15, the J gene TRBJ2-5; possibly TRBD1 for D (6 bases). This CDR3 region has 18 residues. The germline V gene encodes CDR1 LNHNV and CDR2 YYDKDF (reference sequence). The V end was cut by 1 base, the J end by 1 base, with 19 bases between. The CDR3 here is CATSRGSIRGGFQETQYF. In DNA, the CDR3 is TGTGCCACCAGCAGAGGATCGATCAGGGGTGGCTTCCAAGAGACCCAGTACTTC.

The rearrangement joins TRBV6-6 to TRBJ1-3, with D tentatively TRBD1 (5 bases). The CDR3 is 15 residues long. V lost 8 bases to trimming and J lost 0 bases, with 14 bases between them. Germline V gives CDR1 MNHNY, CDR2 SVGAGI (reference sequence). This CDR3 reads CASSFKGSSGNTIYF. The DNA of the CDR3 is TGTGCCAGCTCCTTCAAGGGGTCCTCTGGAAACACCATATATTTT.